These 2 T cell receptor beta chains originate from one sample sequenced in a study of cytotoxic CD8 clonotypes in ibrutinib-treated CLL. TCRdb's table, derived via immunoSEQ multiplex PCR, lists solely in-frame clones and lacks some. The table includes about 40,000 clones, around 70% detected once. The sample was PBMCs, taken at disease progression, from a patient treated with ibrutinib. These receptors came from a human donor with chronic lymphocytic leukemia.

V and J are TRBV5-1 and TRBJ2-5; D perhaps matches TRBD2 (6 bases). V was cut by 5 bases and J by 6 bases, with 29 bases left in between. Looked up from germline, CDR1 is SGHRS and CDR2 is YFSETQ. The CDR3 totals 18 residues. CDR3 in amino acids: CASSETFVLGGGGQTQYF. CDR3 sequence (DNA): TGCGCCAGCAGTGAAACCTTTGTTTTGGGGGGTGGAGGTCAGACCCAGTACTTC.

This rearrangement joins TRBV29-1 to TRBJ1-2; D is unresolved. Deletions cut 4 bases from V and 4 bases from J, with 7 bases between. The CDR3 has 11 residues. The germline V gene encodes CDR1 SQVTM and CDR2 ANQGSEA. The DNA of the CDR3 is TGCAGCGTTGCACATTTCTATGGCTACACCTTC. Its translation is CSVAHFYGYTF.